Here is one TCR beta chain with its context. TCRdb's copy holds only in-frame clones and misses some; the assay was immunoSEQ multiplex PCR. The top ten hold less than 0.15% of the sample, which has around 2.3 million clones, around 95% seen once. This sample stems from a study of shared clonotypes between healthy human individuals. The TCR was taken from a man between 18 and 29 years old in good health. The material sequenced was naive CD4+ T cells sorted from blood. Sample subset: CD45RA+ positively selected.

DNA of the CDR3: TGTGCCAGCAGCTTAACTAGTGTGAGCACCGGGGAGCTGTTTTTT. Translation gives CASSLTSVSTGELFF. This chain uses TRBV6-1 with TRBJ2-2, with D possibly being TRBD2 (5 bases). Germline-derived CDR1 and CDR2 are MNHNS and SASEGT. V lost 6 bases to trimming and J lost 4 bases, with 15 bases between them. CDR3 length: 15 residues.